This is a list of T cell receptor beta chains from one sample in a study of shared clonotypes between healthy human individuals. Clones were sequenced by immunoSEQ multiplex PCR, and TCRdb holds only the in-frame ones, with some missing. The table shows about 710,000 clones, with roughly 73% occurring only once. The sample was memory CD4+ T cells sorted from blood. The receptors originated from a woman aged 25 to 39 in good health. CDR3s include the opening cysteine and the closing phenylalanine or tryptophan. D genes are given only for firm matches. The size of a clone is reported for some rows only, either as once, few or many, or as a class for expanded clones.

size: .
V: TRBV5-5
D: TRBD1
J: TRBJ2-7
CDR3: CASSLQGTHSYEQYF
DNA: TGTGCCAGCAGCCTACAGGGGACCCACTCCTACGAGCAGTACTTC

size: once
V: TRBV28
D: .
J: TRBJ2-7
CDR3: CASSTYRNTYEQYF
DNA: TGTGCCAGCAGTACCTATAGAAATACCTACGAGCAGTACTTC

size: .
V: TRBV28
D: TRBD1
J: TRBJ1-3
CDR3: CASSSPGQGAYGNTIYF
DNA: TGTGCCAGCAGTTCTCCGGGTCAGGGGGCATACGGAAACACCATATATTTT

size: few
V: TRBV6-1
D: TRBD2
J: TRBJ2-1
CDR3: CASSVASGSSYNEQFF
DNA: TGTGCCAGCAGTGTAGCTAGCGGAAGCTCCTACAATGAGCAGTTCTTC

size: .
V: TRBV5-1
D: TRBD2
J: TRBJ2-7
CDR3: CASSSETSGSLSF
DNA: TGCGCCAGCAGCTCCGAGACTAGCGGGAGCTTGTCCTTC

size: .
V: TRBV5-1
D: .
J: TRBJ2-1
CDR3: CASSRNREDEQFF
DNA: TGCGCCAGCAGCAGGAACAGAGAGGATGAGCAGTTCTTC

size: .
V: TRBV25-1
D: TRBD1
J: TRBJ2-7
CDR3: CASSEYGAGTGAHEQYF
DNA: TGTGCCAGCAGTGAATATGGCGCCGGGACAGGAGCGCACGAGCAGTACTTC

size: .
V: TRBV15
D: TRBD1
J: TRBJ2-7
CDR3: CATSKTTGGEQYF
DNA: TGTGCCACCAGCAAGACCACAGGGGGCGAGCAGTACTTC

size: few
V: TRBV7-6
D: .
J: TRBJ2-3
CDR3: CASSLAAGADTDTQYF
DNA: TGTGCCAGCAGCTTAGCCGCGGGGGCCGACACAGATACGCAGTATTTT

size: .
V: TRBV5-4
D: TRBD2
J: TRBJ2-6
CDR3: CASSPRLAGGTGANVLTF
DNA: TGTGCCAGCAGCCCCAGACTAGCGGGAGGCACTGGGGCCAACGTCCTGACTTTC

size: .
V: TRBV7-2
D: .
J: TRBJ2-5
CDR3: CASSPGGSLLVGQETQYF
DNA: TGTGCCAGCAGCCCAGGGGGGAGCCTACTAGTAGGGCAAGAGACCCAGTACTTC

size: many
V: TRBV2
D: .
J: TRBJ1-2
CDR3: CASSEIGRGTNYGYTF
DNA: TGTGCCAGCAGTGAGATCGGCAGGGGAACTAACTATGGCTACACCTTC

size: once
V: TRBV27
D: TRBD1
J: TRBJ2-7
CDR3: CASRPGTAYEQYF
DNA: TGTGCCAGCAGACCTGGGACAGCCTACGAGCAGTACTTC

size: many
V: TRBV28
D: .
J: TRBJ2-5
CDR3: CASTWGGGGSQYF
DNA: TGTGCCAGCACCTGGGGGGGAGGGGGCTCCCAGTACTTC

size: .
V: TRBV6-1
D: .
J: TRBJ2-2
CDR3: CAGYGQTENTGELFF
DNA: TGTGCCGGGTATGGACAGACCGAGAACACCGGGGAGCTGTTTTTT

size: few
V: TRBV9
D: .
J: TRBJ2-1
CDR3: CASSALHTGREMDEQFF
DNA: TGTGCCAGCAGCGCCCTACATACTGGACGGGAGATGGATGAGCAGTTCTTC